Presented here are 21 T cell receptor beta chains from one specimen sequenced in a study of shared clonotypes between healthy human individuals. Clones were sequenced by immunoSEQ multiplex PCR, and TCRdb holds only the in-frame ones, with some missing. The top ten hold around 15% of the sample, which has fewer than 350,000 clones, around 87% seen once. The sequencing input was memory CD8+ T cells sorted from blood. Subset described: CD45RO+ cells pooled with CCR7-negative TemRA cells. These TCRs come from a man aged 18 to 30 in good health.

The chain has TRBV29-1 and TRBJ2-7, with 9 bases lining up with TRBD2. The CDR3 loop spans 15 amino acids. Trimming removed 0 bases from V and 2 bases from J; junction bases left unmatched: 5. CDR1 and CDR2 from the germline V gene are SQVTM and ANQGSEA. CDR3 in DNA: TGCAGCGTTGAAGATAAGGCGGGAGGGACCTACGAGCAGTACTTC. The encoded protein is CSVEDKAGGTYEQYF.

On this clone: The same CDR3 also results from other DNA sequences found in this sample. J is TRBJ2-5 and V is TRBV9; D not certain. V was shortened by 2 bases and J by 1 base, with 9 bases between the two germline ends. The CDR3 sequence is 14 residues long. Germline CDR1 reads SGDLS; CDR2 reads YYNGEE. Here the CDR3 DNA reads TGTGCCAGCAGCGTCAGTGGGCTCCAAGAGACCCAGTACTTC. Translating gives CASSVSGLQETQYF.

A single count supports this clone. V usage is TRBV5-1 and J usage is TRBJ1-6; D not resolved. The CDR3 length is 17 residues. Trimming pared 0 bases from V and 3 bases from J, leaving 13 bases between. From germline, CDR1 is SGHRS and CDR2 YFSETQ. CDR3 coding DNA: TGCGCCAGCAGCTTGGTGGGGTCGGTAGGCTATAATTCACCCCTCCACTTT. This codes for CASSLVGSVGYNSPLHF.

The chain combines TRBV19 with TRBJ1-2; possible D gene TRBD1, 6 bases. Germline V gene sequence: CDR1 LNHDA, CDR2 SQIVND (reference sequence). V lost 4 bases to trimming and J lost 1 base, with 7 bases between them. The CDR3 sequence is 13 residues long. The CDR3 nucleotides read TGTGCCAGTAGTAACAGGGATAACTATGGCTACACCTTC. Its protein product is CASSNRDNYGYTF.

The CDR3 DNA sequence: TGTGCCAGCAGCTTAGGACCCAAGGAGATTGACGAGCAGTACTTC. As protein: CASSLGPKEIDEQYF. The chain has TRBV7-9 and TRBJ2-7; D is unclear. With 1 base removed from V and 5 bases from J, the gap between germline ends came to 15 bases. Germline V gene sequence: CDR1 SEHNR, CDR2 FQNEAQ (reference sequence). The CDR3 contains 15 residues.

The genes are TRBV7-2 and TRBJ2-3, with TRBD2 matching 9 bases. Trimming took 5 bases from V and 5 from J; bases not matched to a gene: 14. The CDR3 contains 17 residues. CDR1 is SGHTA and CDR2 is FQGNSA in the germline V gene. The CDR3 nucleotides read TGTGCCAGCAGCCGCCCCGCTAGCGGGGCCTGGGTAGATACGCAGTATTTT. Protein sequence: CASSRPASGAWVDTQYF.

This clone was seen a handful of times. CDR3 sequence (DNA): TGTGCCAGCAGTCAACACGGGACAGTGAACACTGAAGCTTTCTTT. Protein product: CASSQHGTVNTEAFF. The genes are TRBV7-6 and TRBJ1-1, with TRBD1 matching over 7 bases. V trimming: 6 bases; J trimming: 0 bases; junction bases outside the gene matches: 7. The V gene's germline CDR1 is SGHVS and CDR2 FNYEAQ. The CDR3 loop spans 15 amino acids.

J is TRBJ2-7 and V is TRBV4-1, with 7 bases fitting TRBD1. J lost 4 bases, V lost 3 bases, and 12 bases had no gene match. The germline V gene has CDR1 MGHRA and CDR2 YSYEKL. The CDR3 covers 16 residues. CDR3 DNA sequence: TGCGCCAGCAGCCAGCAATTTAACAGGGGACAATACGAGCAGTACTTC. Protein: CASSQQFNRGQYEQYF.

The chain joins TRBV5-6 to TRBJ2-7; a weak D match, TRBD1 (6 bases). Germline V CDR1 and CDR2: SGHDT, YYEEEE. V lost 4 bases to trimming and J lost 3 bases, with 11 bases between them. The CDR3 has 13 amino acids. This chain's CDR3 is CASSVTGYYEQYF. The CDR3 bases are TGTGCCAGCAGCGTTACAGGGTACTACGAGCAGTACTTC.

The V gene is TRBV6-1, the J gene TRBJ2-5; 7 nucleotides agree with TRBD1. There are 12 residues in the CDR3. V lost 8 bases to trimming and J lost 5 bases; unmatched junction nucleotides: 5. Looked up from germline, CDR1 is MNHNS and CDR2 is SASEGT. CDR3 amino acids: CASQGVWETQYF. The CDR3 DNA reads as TGTGCCAGCCAGGGGGTTTGGGAGACCCAGTACTTC.

The chain links TRBV6-5 to TRBJ2-7; the D gene is possibly TRBD1 (5 bases). CDR1 is MNHEY and CDR2 is SVGAGI in the germline V gene. CDR3 length: 12 residues. Trimming pared 6 bases from V and 6 bases from J, leaving 12 bases between. The CDR3 here is CASSPSGFEQYF. The CDR3 bases are TGTGCCAGCAGCCCCTCAGGGTTCGAGCAGTACTTC.

The chain links TRBV2 to TRBJ2-1; 11 positions agree with TRBD2. The V gene's germline CDR1 is SNHLY and CDR2 FYNNEI. J gave up 6 bases and V 2 bases, and 3 bases lay outside the gene matches. CDR3 length equals 15 residues. DNA of the CDR3: TGTGCCAGCAGTGAATTAGCGGGAGGGTCCAATGAGCAGTTCTTC. Translating it yields CASSELAGGSNEQFF.

The chain couples TRBV6-8 to TRBJ1-1; D not resolved. V was trimmed by 4 bases and J by 8 bases, leaving 14 bases between them. CDR1 and CDR2 from the germline V gene are MNHGY and SAAAGT. CDR3 length equals 13 residues. The CDR3 sequence: CASSSRWGGEAFF. CDR3 nucleotide sequence: TGTGCCAGCAGTTCCCGGTGGGGAGGGGAAGCTTTCTTT.

V usage is TRBV29-1 and J usage is TRBJ2-1; TRBD2 agrees at 8 bases. The CDR3 covers 13 residues. The V gene end was trimmed by 6 bases and the J gene end by 9 bases; junction bases not matched to a gene: 10. In germline, CDR1 is SQVTM, CDR2 ANQGSEA. The CDR3 is CSVPGLVSGEQFF. The CDR3 DNA reads as TGCAGCGTGCCGGGACTAGTGTCCGGTGAGCAGTTCTTC.

This chain links TRBV4-1 with TRBJ2-3; the D gene is possibly TRBD1 (5 bases). The germline V and J ends were trimmed by 7 bases and 0 bases, with 11 bases remaining between them. Germline V gene sequence: CDR1 MGHRA, CDR2 YSYEKL. The CDR3 loop spans 14 amino acids. CDR3 coding DNA: TGCGCCAGCACAATGGGGCCAAGCACAGATACGCAGTATTTT. Translating gives CASTMGPSTDTQYF.

The rearrangement links TRBV7-8 to TRBJ1-2; D unclear. V dropped 5 bases and J dropped 2 bases, with 18 bases sitting between them. This CDR3 is built from 16 residues. Germline V CDR1 and CDR2: SGHVS, FQNEAQ. CDR3 in DNA: TGTGCCAGCAGCCCAGATAGATCCTACCCAAACTATGGCTACACCTTC. Its translation: CASSPDRSYPNYGYTF.

V gene TRBV5-8 combines with J gene TRBJ2-1, with 7 bases aligning to TRBD2. There are 18 residues in the CDR3. CDR1 is SGHTS, CDR2 YDEGEE, per germline. Trimming removed 5 bases from V and 0 bases from J; junction bases left unmatched: 14. The CDR3 spells CASSSGTILGGSYNEQFF. The CDR3 DNA reads as TGTGCCAGCAGTTCCGGGACTATCCTAGGCGGCTCCTACAATGAGCAGTTCTTC.

J is TRBJ2-2 and V is TRBV29-1; no clear D gene. The germline gives CDR1 SQVTM, CDR2 ANQGSEA. V was shortened by 6 bases and J by 7 bases, with 12 bases between the two germline ends. This CDR3 contains 12 residues. The CDR3 loop is CSVLSGLGELFF. CDR3 in DNA: TGCAGCGTCCTGTCTGGTCTCGGGGAGCTGTTTTTT.

V is TRBV29-1 and J is TRBJ1-2; D gene uncertain. The CDR3 runs to 12 residues. CDR1 SQVTM and CDR2 ANQGSEA come from the germline V gene. The ends were cut back, 8 bases at V and 4 bases at J, with 14 bases in the middle. For the CDR3, the DNA is TGCAGCCTAACGGACGCTCCCTATGGCTACACCTTC. It translates to CSLTDAPYGYTF.

About this clone itself: Distinct nucleotide sequences in the sample also encode this CDR3. The genes are TRBV5-1 and TRBJ2-7; D may be TRBD1 (5 bases). The length of the CDR3 is 14 residues. V was shortened by 3 bases and J by 2 bases, with 12 bases between the two germline ends. Looked up from germline, CDR1 is SGHRS and CDR2 is YFSETQ. CDR3 DNA: TGCGCCAGCAGCTCTTCAACAGGAGCCTACGAGCAGTACTTC. It translates to CASSSSTGAYEQYF.

The gene calls are TRBV9 and TRBJ2-3, with 8 nucleotides matching TRBD2. CDR3 size: 15 residues. The germline gives CDR1 SGDLS, CDR2 YYNGEE. Losses at the gene ends were 0 bases for V and 4 bases for J; bases not matched to a gene: 4. In nucleotides, the CDR3 is TGTGCCAGCAGCGTAGCGGCGGGGGGCGCAGATACGCAGTATTTT. Amino acids: CASSVAAGGADTQYF.